These T cell receptor beta chains were read from a single sample in a study of control samples from healthy donors and cancer patients. Produced via immunoSEQ multiplex PCR; TCRdb's table is partial and in-frame only. This sample carries about 190,000 clones, about 90% of them seen once, and the ten largest clones take 1.5% to 2%. The specimen sequenced was blood. These receptors were obtained from a man aged 25-40 years in good health. The CDR3 runs from the conserved cysteine through the conserved F or W. The D gene is left open where the match is weak. Clone size is shown for a subset of rows, as once, few, many or a class of expanded clone.

CDR3 protein: CASSHTNRGVGNIQYF; CDR3 DNA: TGTGCCAGCAGCCACACGAACAGGGGAGTCGGAAACATTCAGTACTTC; J gene: TRBJ2-4; clone size: NA; V gene: TRBV3-1/TRBV3-2; D gene: TRBD1
CDR3 protein: CASAGGTQPQHF; CDR3 DNA: TGTGCCAGCGCAGGAGGGACTCAGCCCCAGCATTTT; J gene: TRBJ1-5; clone size: once; V gene: TRBV12-3/TRBV12-4; D gene: NA
CDR3 protein: CASSYVQGAGREQYF; CDR3 DNA: TGTGCCAGCAGTTACGTCCAGGGGGCAGGAAGAGAGCAGTACTTC; J gene: TRBJ2-7; clone size: NA; V gene: TRBV6-5; D gene: TRBD1
CDR3 protein: CASSNTGKNQPQHF; CDR3 DNA: TGTGCCAGCAGTAATACAGGGAAGAATCAGCCCCAGCATTTT; J gene: TRBJ1-5; clone size: few; V gene: TRBV2; D gene: NA
CDR3 protein: CASSPPGNTEAFF; CDR3 DNA: TGTGCCAGCAGCCCGCCAGGGAACACTGAAGCTTTCTTT; J gene: TRBJ1-1; clone size: NA; V gene: TRBV11-2; D gene: NA
CDR3 protein: CATLTRGGDEQFF; CDR3 DNA: TGTGCCACTCTAACTAGGGGTGGGGATGAGCAGTTCTTC; J gene: TRBJ2-1; clone size: NA; V gene: TRBV14; D gene: NA
CDR3 protein: CASSEIGNTEAFF; CDR3 DNA: TGCGCCAGCAGTGAAATTGGAAACACTGAAGCTTTCTTT; J gene: TRBJ1-1; clone size: NA; V gene: TRBV10-2; D gene: NA
CDR3 protein: CASSLGTIWGNQPQHF; CDR3 DNA: TGTGCCAGCAGCTTAGGGACTATATGGGGCAATCAGCCCCAGCATTTT; J gene: TRBJ1-5; clone size: NA; V gene: TRBV5-6; D gene: NA
CDR3 protein: CSVATLPRTSGGGGKETQYF; CDR3 DNA: TGCAGCGTCGCTACTCTTCCTAGGACTAGCGGGGGGGGCGGCAAAGAGACCCAGTACTTC; J gene: TRBJ2-5; clone size: few; V gene: TRBV29-1; D gene: TRBD2
CDR3 protein: CASSQPNTGGYGYTF; CDR3 DNA: TGCGCCAGCAGCCAACCTAACACAGGGGGCTATGGCTACACCTTC; J gene: TRBJ1-2; clone size: NA; V gene: TRBV4-1; D gene: TRBD1
CDR3 protein: CARSPRGLGRGSTDTQYF; CDR3 DNA: TGTGCCAGAAGCCCCCGAGGTCTGGGGCGGGGGAGCACAGATACGCAGTATTTT; J gene: TRBJ2-3; clone size: NA; V gene: TRBV5-3; D gene: TRBD2
CDR3 protein: CAISGQGYHEQYF; CDR3 DNA: TGTGCCATCAGTGGACAGGGGTACCACGAGCAGTACTTC; J gene: TRBJ2-7; clone size: NA; V gene: TRBV10-3; D gene: TRBD1
CDR3 protein: CASSPSRGGGIYEQYF; CDR3 DNA: TGTGCCAGCAGCCCCAGTAGGGGCGGGGGGATCTACGAGCAGTACTTC; J gene: TRBJ2-7; clone size: NA; V gene: TRBV3-1/TRBV3-2; D gene: TRBD2
CDR3 protein: CASSLDGAGANVLTF; CDR3 DNA: TGTGCCAGCAGCTTGGATGGGGCTGGGGCCAACGTCCTGACTTTC; J gene: TRBJ2-6; clone size: NA; V gene: TRBV5-6; D gene: NA
CDR3 protein: CASSLTGTEDTIYF; CDR3 DNA: TGCGCCAGCAGCTTAACCGGGACAGAGGACACCATATATTTT; J gene: TRBJ1-3; clone size: NA; V gene: TRBV5-1; D gene: TRBD1
CDR3 protein: CASSQAAGTGGQETQYF; CDR3 DNA: TGCGCCAGCAGCCAAGCCGCCGGGACAGGGGGCCAAGAGACCCAGTACTTC; J gene: TRBJ2-5; clone size: NA; V gene: TRBV4-1; D gene: TRBD1
CDR3 protein: CASSRSNYGYTF; CDR3 DNA: TGTGCCAGCAGTAGGAGTAACTATGGCTACACCTTC; J gene: TRBJ1-2; clone size: once; V gene: TRBV12-3/TRBV12-4; D gene: NA
CDR3 protein: CASTNYGGYSSPLHF; CDR3 DNA: TGTGCCAGCACCAATTACGGGGGTTATAGTTCACCCCTCCACTTT; J gene: TRBJ1-6; clone size: once; V gene: TRBV6-5; D gene: NA
CDR3 protein: CASSAAYRRQGIGETQYF; CDR3 DNA: TGCGCCAGCAGCGCGGCCTACCGCCGACAGGGTATCGGAGAGACCCAGTACTTC; J gene: TRBJ2-5; clone size: NA; V gene: TRBV5-1; D gene: TRBD1
CDR3 protein: CASSRGHRSYNEQFF; CDR3 DNA: TGTGCCAGCAGCCGGGGACATCGATCCTACAATGAGCAGTTCTTC; J gene: TRBJ2-1; clone size: NA; V gene: TRBV7-6; D gene: NA
CDR3 protein: CASSLAININRNEKLFF; CDR3 DNA: TGTGCCAGCAGCTTAGCTATCAACATCAATCGGAATGAAAAACTGTTTTTT; J gene: TRBJ1-4; clone size: NA; V gene: TRBV11-2; D gene: NA
CDR3 protein: CASSQDSARAPTEAFF; CDR3 DNA: TGCGCCAGCAGCCAAGATTCTGCCCGGGCACCCACTGAAGCTTTCTTT; J gene: TRBJ1-1; clone size: NA; V gene: TRBV4-1; D gene: NA
CDR3 protein: CATSRGTPNTGELFF; CDR3 DNA: TGTGCCACCAGCAGAGGGACACCGAACACCGGGGAGCTGTTTTTT; J gene: TRBJ2-2; clone size: NA; V gene: TRBV15; D gene: NA
CDR3 protein: CASMTQGVGEKLFF; CDR3 DNA: TGTGCCAGCATGACACAGGGAGTAGGCGAAAAACTGTTTTTT; J gene: TRBJ1-4; clone size: NA; V gene: TRBV2; D gene: NA
CDR3 protein: CASSSRDSSLLSGANVLTF; CDR3 DNA: TGTGCCAGCAGTTCGAGGGACAGCTCCCTCCTCTCTGGGGCCAACGTCCTGACTTTC; J gene: TRBJ2-6; clone size: NA; V gene: TRBV6-2/TRBV6-3; D gene: TRBD1
CDR3 protein: CASSPPGGPGGNQPQHF; CDR3 DNA: TGTGCCAGCTCACCACCGGGAGGGCCGGGGGGCAATCAGCCCCAGCATTTT; J gene: TRBJ1-5; clone size: NA; V gene: TRBV18; D gene: NA
CDR3 protein: CASSLVGGRQPQHF; CDR3 DNA: TGTGCCAGCAGTTTGGTAGGGGGCAGACAGCCCCAGCATTTT; J gene: TRBJ1-5; clone size: NA; V gene: TRBV28; D gene: TRBD1
CDR3 protein: CASSSLAGEQYF; CDR3 DNA: TGTGCCAGCAGTTCACTAGCGGGCGAGCAGTACTTC; J gene: TRBJ2-7; clone size: NA; V gene: TRBV11-1; D gene: TRBD2
CDR3 protein: CASSIGTGILYGYTF; CDR3 DNA: TGTGCCAGTAGTATAGGGACAGGGATCCTCTATGGCTACACCTTC; J gene: TRBJ1-2; clone size: NA; V gene: TRBV19; D gene: TRBD1
CDR3 protein: CASSQVGTLWEQFF; CDR3 DNA: TGCGCCAGCAGCCAAGTTGGTACTCTATGGGAGCAGTTCTTC; J gene: TRBJ2-1; clone size: NA; V gene: TRBV4-1; D gene: NA
CDR3 protein: CASSLWTEANYGYTF; CDR3 DNA: TGTGCCAGCAGCTTATGGACAGAAGCTAACTATGGCTACACCTTC; J gene: TRBJ1-2; clone size: many; V gene: TRBV7-9; D gene: NA
CDR3 protein: CASSEVVRAFYGYTF; CDR3 DNA: TGTGCCAGCAGTGAAGTAGTCAGGGCTTTCTATGGCTACACCTTC; J gene: TRBJ1-2; clone size: NA; V gene: TRBV6-1; D gene: NA
CDR3 protein: CASSVGVAGNTIYF; CDR3 DNA: TGTGCCAGCAGTGTGGGAGTAGCTGGAAACACCATATATTTT; J gene: TRBJ1-3; clone size: NA; V gene: TRBV25-1; D gene: NA
CDR3 protein: CASSLGNYNEQFF; CDR3 DNA: TGTGCCAGCAGCTTAGGTAATTACAATGAGCAGTTCTTC; J gene: TRBJ2-1; clone size: NA; V gene: TRBV7-9; D gene: NA
CDR3 protein: CASSLPDRGFTEAFF; CDR3 DNA: TGTGCCAGCAGTTTGCCCGACAGAGGGTTCACTGAAGCTTTCTTT; J gene: TRBJ1-1; clone size: NA; V gene: TRBV28; D gene: NA
CDR3 protein: CASSKGIGDSTDTQYF; CDR3 DNA: TGTGCCAGCAGCAAAGGCATAGGGGATTCCACAGATACGCAGTATTTT; J gene: TRBJ2-3; clone size: NA; V gene: TRBV21-1; D gene: NA
CDR3 protein: CASSSRDGINIQYF; CDR3 DNA: TGTGCCAGCAGCTCAAGGGACGGGATAAACATTCAGTACTTC; J gene: TRBJ2-4; clone size: NA; V gene: TRBV13; D gene: NA
CDR3 protein: CASSLGQGLYNSPLHF; CDR3 DNA: TGTGCCAGCAGCCTGGGACAGGGGTTATACAATTCACCCCTCCACTTT; J gene: TRBJ1-6; clone size: few; V gene: TRBV28; D gene: TRBD1
CDR3 protein: CASSGGEQSNEQFF; CDR3 DNA: TGCGCCAGCAGTGGAGGGGAGCAAAGCAATGAGCAGTTCTTC; J gene: TRBJ2-1; clone size: NA; V gene: TRBV5-1; D gene: NA
CDR3 protein: CASSPQPPGSSSGANVLTF; CDR3 DNA: TGTGCCAGCAGCCCTCAACCTCCCGGGAGTAGCTCTGGGGCCAACGTCCTGACTTTC; J gene: TRBJ2-6; clone size: NA; V gene: TRBV3-1/TRBV3-2; D gene: NA
CDR3 protein: CASRPGNTEAFF; CDR3 DNA: TGTGCCAGCAGGCCGGGCAACACTGAAGCTTTCTTT; J gene: TRBJ1-1; clone size: NA; V gene: TRBV6-5; D gene: NA
CDR3 protein: CASSCGVGRNEKLFF; CDR3 DNA: TGTGCCAGCAGCTGCGGTGTGGGGCGTAATGAAAAACTGTTTTTT; J gene: TRBJ1-4; clone size: NA; V gene: TRBV5-8; D gene: NA
CDR3 protein: CASSPQYSYGNTIYF; CDR3 DNA: TGTGCCAGCAGCCCCCAATACAGCTATGGAAACACCATATATTTT; J gene: TRBJ1-3; clone size: NA; V gene: TRBV11-2; D gene: NA
CDR3 protein: CASSMAGSRAEAFF; CDR3 DNA: TGTGCCAGTAGTATGGCGGGATCACGCGCTGAAGCTTTCTTT; J gene: TRBJ1-1; clone size: NA; V gene: TRBV19; D gene: NA